Below, 13 T cell receptor beta chains from the same sample are listed, as sequenced in a study of breast tumors, draining lymph nodes, adjacent tissues. Axillary draining lymph nodes of breast cancer patients supplied the node samples. TCRdb reanalysed the multiplex PCR reads using MiXCR and keeps one entry per CDR3 protein. Among roughly 100,000 distinct CDR3 sequences listed, under 40% were seen once. The sample comprised axillary lymph node tissue. The source is a female donor with breast cancer. Some clones in this sample may be carry-over from other donors' samples.

There are many counts of this clonotype. The chain couples TRBV6-5 to TRBJ2-1; unclear D gene. The CDR3 has 14 residues. Germline CDR1 and CDR2: MNHEY and SVGAGI. Trimming shortened V by 4 bases and J by 2 bases, and 9 bases separated the two germline ends. CDR3 protein: CASSSGYTYNEQFF. DNA of the CDR3: TGTGCCAGCAGTTCGGGCTACACCTACAATGAGCAGTTCTTC.

This clonotype was picked up many times. This chain links TRBV27 with TRBJ1-6; 7 nucleotides match TRBD1. V was clipped by 0 bases and J by 8 bases; unmatched bases: 1. This CDR3 spans 14 amino acids. In germline, CDR1 is MNHEY, CDR2 SMNVEV (reference sequence). The CDR3 region is CASSLSGTDSPLHF. CDR3 sequence (DNA): TGTGCCAGCAGTTTATCAGGGACAGATTCACCCCTCCACTTT.

Of note for this clonotype: This may arise from a read error, as a much more abundant clone is one base away. V gene TRBV9 combines with J gene TRBJ2-1; 11 bases are shared with TRBD2. This CDR3 has 14 residues. The germline V gene has CDR1 SGDLS and CDR2 YYNGEE. Here the CDR3 reads CASSVASGRHEQSF. In nucleotides, the CDR3 is TGTGCCAGCAGCGTGGCTAGCGGGAGGCATGAGCAGTCCTTC.

Ten or more counts support this clonotype. A much more abundant neighbour one base away suggests this may be a read error. In this CDR3 the conserved last residue, phenylalanine or tryptophan, is missing, so a read error is likely. The chain carries TRBV14 and TRBJ2-1; 7 nucleotides match TRBD2. With 1 base clipped from V and 8 bases from J, the junction kept 2 bases outside the gene matches. CDR1 SGHDN and CDR2 FVKESK come from the germline V gene. This CDR3 has 13 amino acids. The CDR3 loop reads CASSQGGSHEQFS. As DNA, the CDR3 is TGTGCCAGCAGCCAAGGCGGGAGTCATGAGCAGTTCTCC.

This clonotype was seen many times. A junction end diverges from the germline sequence, so it may reflect a read error. J is TRBJ2-7 and V is TRBV6-6, with a tentative D call TRBD2 (5 bases). CDR3 length: 14 residues. The germline CDR1 and CDR2 sequences are MNHNY and SVGAGI (reference sequence). CDR3 region: CASSHSRVSVEQYF. The CDR3 coding sequence is TGTGCCAGCAGTCACTCGAGGGTATCGGTCGAGCAGTACTTC.

About this clonotype: The CDR3 does not end in the conserved phenylalanine or tryptophan, so this is likely a read error. In DNA form, the CDR3 reads TGTGCCATCAGCGCGCTTACAGGGGTGAACACTGAAGCTTTCTCT. Translation: CAISALTGVNTEAFS. The chain has TRBV10-3 and TRBJ1-1, with TRBD1 identical over 7 bases. The junction had 7 bases not matched to a gene; V was cut back by 6 bases and J by 0 bases. Germline V gives CDR1 ENHRY, CDR2 SYGVKD. This CDR3 has 15 residues.

As concerns this clonotype: A much larger clone lies a single base off, so this may be a read error. This chain uses TRBV5-6 with TRBJ1-4; no reliable D call. Germline loops: CDR1 SGHDT, CDR2 YYEEEE. Trimming removed 0 bases at V and 5 bases at J, with 14 bases between. This CDR3 has 16 amino acids. This CDR3 reads CASSLDRAGPNEKLFF. For the CDR3, the DNA is TGTGCCAGCAGCTTGGACAGAGCCGGCCCCAATGAAAAACTGTTTTTT.

This clonotype was recorded many times. One base away lies a much larger clone, so this may be a sequencing read error. The chain has TRBV20-1 and TRBJ1-2; D is undetermined. V was cut by 0 bases and J by 4 bases, with 15 bases left in between. The CDR3 sequence is 15 residues long. The V gene's germline CDR1 is DFQATT and CDR2 SNEGSKA (reference sequence). In nucleotides, the CDR3 is TGCAGTGCTAGAGATTCGTCTATGGGCGCCTATGGCTACACCTTC. It translates to CSARDSSMGAYGYTF.

This clonotype was observed many times. The rearrangement joins TRBV7-9 to TRBJ2-3; the match to TRBD2 covers 9 bases. The CDR3 is 14 amino acids. The germline gives CDR1 SEHNR, CDR2 FQNEAQ (reference sequence). J was trimmed by 3 bases and V by 3 bases; bases with no gene match: 1. The CDR3, as DNA: TGTGCCAGCAGCTTTAGCGGGAGTACAGATACGCAGTATTTT. Its protein is CASSFSGSTDTQYF.

The rearrangement links TRBV25-1 to TRBJ2-2, with 8 bases aligning to TRBD1. V was pared by 4 bases and J by 7 bases, with 5 bases of the junction left unmatched. The CDR3 is 14 residues long. The germline V gene has CDR1 MGHDK and CDR2 SYGVNS. This chain's CDR3 is CASSAQGAVGELFF. The CDR3 DNA reads TGTGCCAGCAGTGCGCAGGGGGCAGTCGGGGAGCTGTTTTTT.

The rearrangement links TRBV2 to TRBJ2-7, with D hard to call. V was cut by 8 bases and J by 9 bases, with 14 bases left in between. This CDR3 has 11 amino acids. Germline V gene sequence: CDR1 SNHLY, CDR2 FYNNEI. The CDR3 loop is CASPYGVGQYF. The CDR3 DNA follows: TGTGCCAGCCCATACGGCGTCGGGCAGTACTTC.

In regard to this clonotype: This may arise from a read error, as a much more abundant clone is one base away. The V gene is TRBV5-5, the J gene TRBJ2-1; the D is unclear. Between the trimmed V and J ends, which lost 0 bases and 10 bases, there was a span of 8 bases. CDR3 length: 12 residues. Germline assignment: CDR1 SGHKS and CDR2 YYEKEE (reference sequence). CDR3 region: CASSLDLREQFF. DNA of the CDR3: TGTGCCAGCAGCTTGGACCTCCGGGAGCAGTTCTTC.

This clonotype was picked up many times. The chain employs TRBV6-2 or TRBV6-3 and TRBJ2-3; possible D gene TRBD2, 6 bases. The CDR3 spans 13 residues. Germline V lookup: CDR1 MNHEY, CDR2 SVGEGT. The germline V and J ends were trimmed by 7 bases and 8 bases, with 16 bases remaining between them. The CDR3 loop is CASTLSGGGTQYF. The CDR3 DNA follows: TGTGCCAGCACCCTCTCCGGGGGAGGTACGCAGTATTTT.